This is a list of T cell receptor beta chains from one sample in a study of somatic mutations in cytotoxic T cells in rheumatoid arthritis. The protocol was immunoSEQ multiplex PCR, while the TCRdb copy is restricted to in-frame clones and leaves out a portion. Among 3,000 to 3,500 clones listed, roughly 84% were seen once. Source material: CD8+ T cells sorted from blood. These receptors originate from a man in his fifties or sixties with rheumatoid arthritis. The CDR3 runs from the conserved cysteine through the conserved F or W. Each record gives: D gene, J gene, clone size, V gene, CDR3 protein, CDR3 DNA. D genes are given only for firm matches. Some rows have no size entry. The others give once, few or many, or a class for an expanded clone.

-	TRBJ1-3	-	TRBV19	CASSWQGTPSSGNTIYF	TGTGCCAGTAGTTGGCAAGGGACACCCAGCTCTGGAAACACCATATATTTT
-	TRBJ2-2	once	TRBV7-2	CASNYKNTGELFF	TGTGCCAGCAATTACAAGAACACCGGGGAGCTGTTTTTT
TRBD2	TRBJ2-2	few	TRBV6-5	CASLAAMNTGELFF	TGTGCCAGCCTAGCGGCAATGAACACCGGGGAGCTGTTTTTT
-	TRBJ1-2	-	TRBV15	CATSTADTVGYGYTF	TGTGCCACCAGCACCGCGGACACCGTAGGGTATGGCTACACCTTC
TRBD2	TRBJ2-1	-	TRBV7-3	CASSQLAGAYNEQFF	TGTGCCAGCAGCCAACTAGCGGGGGCCTACAATGAGCAGTTCTTC
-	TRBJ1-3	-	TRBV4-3	CASSQGSDTIYF	TGCGCCAGCAGCCAAGGGTCGGACACCATATATTTT
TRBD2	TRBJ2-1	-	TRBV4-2	CASSPPLSTAGGNNEQFF	TGTGCCAGCAGCCCGCCCCTATCGACAGCGGGAGGGAACAATGAGCAGTTCTTC
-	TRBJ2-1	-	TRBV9	CASSPQGRAFDEQFF	TGTGCCAGCAGCCCCCAGGGGAGGGCTTTTGATGAGCAGTTCTTC
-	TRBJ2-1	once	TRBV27	CASSPTEDEQFF	TGTGCCAGCAGTCCTACGGAGGATGAGCAGTTCTTC
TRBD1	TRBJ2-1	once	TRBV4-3	CASSPRPQGAYNEQFF	TGCGCCAGCAGCCCGAGACCCCAGGGGGCCTACAATGAGCAGTTCTTC
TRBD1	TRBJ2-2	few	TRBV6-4	CASSGDRDTGELFF	TGTGCCAGCAGTGGGGACAGGGACACCGGGGAGCTGTTTTTT
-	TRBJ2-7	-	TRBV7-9	CASSRVNSYEQYF	TGTGCCAGCAGCCGTGTAAACTCCTACGAGCAGTACTTC
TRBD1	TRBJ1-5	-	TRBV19	CASISRDSAPSPQHF	TGTGCCAGTATCTCCCGGGACAGCGCTCCGAGTCCCCAGCATTTT
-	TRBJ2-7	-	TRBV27	CASSSYGTQPLYEQYF	TGTGCCAGCAGTTCCTACGGGACTCAACCTCTCTACGAGCAGTACTTC
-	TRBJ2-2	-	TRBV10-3	CAISVGTTGELFF	TGTGCCATCAGTGTGGGGACTACCGGGGAGCTGTTTTTT
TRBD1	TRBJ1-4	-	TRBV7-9	CASSSPQGIVEKLFF	TGTGCCAGCAGCTCCCCACAGGGGATAGTTGAAAAACTGTTTTTT
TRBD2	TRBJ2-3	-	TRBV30	CAWSITWGLAGGPGFTDTQYF	TGTGCCTGGAGTATAACCTGGGGACTAGCGGGAGGGCCTGGATTCACAGATACGCAGTATTTT